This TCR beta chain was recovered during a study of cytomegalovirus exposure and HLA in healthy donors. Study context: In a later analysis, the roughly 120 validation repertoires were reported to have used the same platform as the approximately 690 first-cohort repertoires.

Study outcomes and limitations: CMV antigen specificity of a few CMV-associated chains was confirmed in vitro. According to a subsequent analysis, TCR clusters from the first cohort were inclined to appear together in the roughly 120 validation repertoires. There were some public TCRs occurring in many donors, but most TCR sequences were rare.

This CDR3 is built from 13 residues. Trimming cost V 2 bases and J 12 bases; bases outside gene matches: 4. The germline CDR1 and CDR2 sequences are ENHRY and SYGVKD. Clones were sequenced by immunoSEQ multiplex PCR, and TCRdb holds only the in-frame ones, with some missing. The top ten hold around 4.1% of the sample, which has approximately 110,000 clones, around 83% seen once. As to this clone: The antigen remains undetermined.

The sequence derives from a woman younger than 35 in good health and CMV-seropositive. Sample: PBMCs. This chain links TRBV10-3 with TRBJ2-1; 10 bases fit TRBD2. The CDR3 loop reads CAISESSGGWQFF. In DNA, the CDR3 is TGTGCCATCAGTGAGAGTAGCGGGGGGTGGCAGTTCTTC.